A single sample is the source of the 24 T cell receptor beta chains below, sequenced in a study of response to subunit inactivated influenza vaccine. TCRdb reanalysed the RT-PCR reads using MiXCR and keeps one entry per CDR3 protein. This table holds a few hundred thousand distinct CDR3 sequences, around 15% found once. Material: PBMCs from blood, obtained 11 to 12 days after vaccination. The receptor source for this set is a man between 45 and 60 years old who received an inactivated influenza vaccine.

The chain recombines TRBV6-2 or TRBV6-3 with TRBJ2-2, with TRBD1 as a possible D gene (5 bases). The germline CDR1 and CDR2 sequences are MNHEY and SVGEGT. Trimming removed 4 bases from V and 1 base from J, with 10 bases in between. CDR3 length equals 15 residues. In DNA, the CDR3 is TGTGCCAGCAGTTTACCGACAGTGAACACCGGGGAGCTGTTTTTT. Its translation: CASSLPTVNTGELFF.

The gene calls are TRBV15 and TRBJ1-6; D is undetermined. CDR1 is LNHNV and CDR2 is YYDKDF in the germline V gene (reference sequence). The ends were cut back, 4 bases at V and 7 bases at J, with 11 bases in the middle. This CDR3 has 14 amino acids. The CDR3 DNA sequence: TGTGCCACCAGCACAAATTTGGGCAATTCACCCCTCCACTTT. It specifies CATSTNLGNSPLHF.

The sample holds a few counts of this clonotype. This rearrangement joins TRBV4-3 to TRBJ2-1; tentative D call: TRBD1 (5 bases). This CDR3 region has 12 residues. The germline V and J ends were trimmed by 4 bases and 9 bases, with 10 bases remaining between them. Germline CDR1 and CDR2: LGHNA and YSLEER. The CDR3 bases are TGCGCCAGCAGCCCCGACAGTGGTGAGCAGTTCTTC. It yields the protein CASSPDSGEQFF.

This clonotype appeared a few times. The gene calls are TRBV11-2 and TRBJ1-1; maybe TRBD1 (5 bases). Germline loops: CDR1 SGHAT, CDR2 FQNNGV. V lost 4 bases to trimming and J lost 3 bases, with 12 bases between them. CDR3 size: 14 residues. The CDR3 DNA is TGTGCCAGCAGCTCGGGAAGCAGGGACACTGAAGCTTTCTTT. Its translation is CASSSGSRDTEAFF.

The sample holds many counts of this clonotype. The genes are TRBV20-1 and TRBJ2-7; TRBD2 agrees at 12 bases. The J segment lost 5 bases and the V segment lost 5 bases, leaving 10 bases of the junction unmatched. The CDR3 is 15 amino acids. CDR1 and CDR2 (germline): DFQATT, SNEGSKA (reference sequence). The CDR3: CSAQAGTSGPNEQYF. The CDR3 DNA follows: TGCAGTGCTCAAGCAGGGACTAGCGGGCCCAACGAGCAGTACTTC.

The rearrangement uses TRBV7-2 and TRBJ2-1; 9 nucleotides line up with TRBD2. This CDR3 has 16 amino acids. Unmatched junction bases numbered 6, after V lost 4 bases and J lost 2 bases. CDR1 is SGHTA, CDR2 FQGNSA, per germline. CDR3 sequence (DNA): TGTGCCAGCAGCTCCGCAAGACTAGCGGCCTACAATGAGCAGTTCTTC. It codes for CASSSARLAAYNEQFF.

This clonotype was seen many times. This sequence joins TRBV12-3 or TRBV12-4 and TRBJ2-5; TRBD1 matches at 8 bases. V lost 2 bases and J lost 1; bases outside the gene matches: 6. The CDR3 is 16 residues long. The CDR3 nucleotides read TGTGCCAGCAGTTTATGGCTGGGGACAGGCCAAGAGACCCAGTACTTC. Translating it yields CASSLWLGTGQETQYF.

The rearrangement links TRBV11-2 to TRBJ2-1; the match to TRBD2 covers 9 bases. The CDR3 loop spans 15 amino acids. V shed 0 bases, J shed 10 bases, and the junction held 7 bases outside the gene matches. Germline CDR1 is SGHAT and CDR2 is FQNNGV. CDR3 DNA: TGTGCCAGCAGCTTAGAGTTTGGCGGGAGGGGAGAGCAGTTCTTC. Translation: CASSLEFGGRGEQFF.

The rearrangement joins TRBV11-2 to TRBJ1-1; TRBD1 might be the D (5 bases). Germline V CDR1 and CDR2: SGHAT, FQNNGV. The CDR3 is 16 amino acids. Trimming took off 6 bases at V and 4 bases at J, with 21 bases between the two ends. In DNA form, the CDR3 reads TGTGCCAGCAGTTCCTTGGGGGGGGTCCTTGGCACTGAAGCTTTCTTT. This codes for CASSSLGGVLGTEAFF.

V is TRBV11-2 and J is TRBJ2-7; maybe TRBD1 (5 bases). Trimming removed 0 bases from V and 0 bases from J, with 9 bases in between. The CDR3 contains 15 residues. The germline V gene encodes CDR1 SGHAT and CDR2 FQNNGV. CDR3 in amino acids: CASSLDRARSYEQYF. The CDR3 DNA is TGTGCCAGCAGCTTAGACAGGGCTCGCTCCTACGAGCAGTACTTC.

At least ten counts were recorded for this clonotype. The rearrangement joins TRBV11-2 to TRBJ1-5; D not resolved. The V end lost 5 bases, the J end lost 7 bases, and 12 bases lay between the germline ends. This CDR3 is built from 13 residues. Per germline, CDR1 SGHAT and CDR2 FQNNGV. The CDR3 region has the DNA TGTGCCAGCAGCCAGGACTGGGGACAGCCCCAGCATTTT. This encodes CASSQDWGQPQHF.

This clonotype was seen a handful of times. The chain links TRBV12-3 or TRBV12-4 to TRBJ2-5; D unresolved. Trimming stripped 1 base from V and 5 bases from J, with 11 bases between. CDR3 size: 14 residues. CDR3 sequence (DNA): TGTGCCAGCAGTTTAGTGAACAGTTTGGAGACCCAGTACTTC. It is translated as CASSLVNSLETQYF.

The chain carries TRBV4-2 and TRBJ1-5, with D possibly being TRBD1 (6 bases). The CDR3 spans 16 residues. V lost 4 bases to trimming and J lost 6 bases, with 19 bases between them. Germline V lookup: CDR1 LGHNA, CDR2 YNFKEQ. The CDR3 protein is CASSPFAGARGQPQHF. CDR3 coding DNA: TGTGCCAGCAGCCCGTTTGCGGGGGCGCGTGGTCAGCCCCAGCATTTT.

This chain uses TRBV5-5 with TRBJ2-1; D is ambiguous. The CDR3 totals 14 residues. Trimming removed 4 bases from V and 6 bases from J, with 14 bases in between. Germline V gene data show CDR1 as SGHKS and CDR2 as YYEKEE (reference sequence). Here the CDR3 DNA reads TGTGCCAGCAGCACTGAGGCAAGGCCCAATGAGCAGTTCTTC. Protein: CASSTEARPNEQFF.

This sequence joins TRBV20-1 and TRBJ2-7; D is ambiguous. The germline gives CDR1 DFQATT, CDR2 SNEGSKA (reference sequence). This CDR3 comprises 13 residues. The V and J ends lost 1 base and 5 bases respectively, with 12 bases between them. CDR3 coding DNA: TGCAGTGCTAGAGGTGTAGTAGGGAACGAGCAGTACTTC. Amino acid sequence: CSARGVVGNEQYF.

This clonotype turned up a few times. The J gene is TRBJ2-3, the V gene TRBV12-3 or TRBV12-4; D gene unclear. This CDR3 is 14 amino acids long. With 4 bases removed from V and 2 bases from J, the gap between germline ends came to 10 bases. The CDR3 nucleotides read TGTGCCAGCAGTTCCCCAACTATCACAGATACGCAGTATTTT. Residues: CASSSPTITDTQYF.

This clonotype was observed a handful of times. The chain links TRBV6-6 to TRBJ1-1; D unresolved. Trimming shortened V by 2 bases and J by 7 bases, and 11 bases separated the two germline ends. Germline lookup yields CDR1 MNHNY and CDR2 SVGAGI (reference sequence). The CDR3 length is 13 residues. CDR3: CASSYLDGVEAFF. The CDR3 nucleotides are TGTGCCAGCAGTTACCTTGACGGGGTTGAAGCTTTCTTT.

This clonotype was seen a few times. The gene calls are TRBV20-1 and TRBJ1-2; a possible D gene is TRBD1 (5 bases). Per germline, CDR1 DFQATT and CDR2 SNEGSKA (reference sequence). Trimming cost V 3 bases and J 4 bases, with 9 bases left between them. The CDR3 contains 12 residues. CDR3 in DNA: TGCAGTGCTAGTCAGGGAATCTATGGCTACACCTTC. This translates into CSASQGIYGYTF.

This clonotype was picked up a small number of times. The chain carries TRBV7-2 and TRBJ2-2; a possible D gene is TRBD2 (5 bases). This CDR3 region has 14 residues. Trimming left V 1 base short and J 7 bases short, with 10 bases between. Germline V gene data show CDR1 as SGHTA and CDR2 as FQGNSA. The CDR3 bases are TGTGCCAGCAGCTTAGTCGGGGTTGTCGGGGAGCTGTTTTTT. It is translated as CASSLVGVVGELFF.

In this sample, this clonotype turned up a few times. The rearrangement uses TRBV20-1 and TRBJ1-3; D may be TRBD1 (5 bases). Germline V gives CDR1 DFQATT, CDR2 SNEGSKA (reference sequence). The CDR3 covers 13 residues. The CDR3 region is CGGATDSGNTIYF. The CDR3 DNA reads TGCGGGGGTGCCACCGACTCTGGAAACACCATATATTTT.

V gene TRBV7-8 combines with J gene TRBJ2-1; D call uncertain. Trimming removed 5 bases at V and 5 bases at J, with 13 bases between. Germline V gene data show CDR1 as SGHVS and CDR2 as FQNEAQ. The CDR3 sequence is 14 residues long. The CDR3 loop is CASSPFTPNNEQFF. In DNA form, the CDR3 reads TGTGCCAGCAGCCCGTTTACTCCCAACAATGAGCAGTTCTTC.

The chain is built from TRBV4-3 and TRBJ1-3, with 7 bases aligning to TRBD1. In germline, CDR1 is LGHNA, CDR2 YSLEER. V dropped 3 bases and J dropped 8; count of bases not matched to a gene: 7. The CDR3 covers 14 residues. The CDR3 DNA reads as TGCGCCAGCAGCCAGGGACAGCGGGAGGACACCATATATTTT. Translation: CASSQGQREDTIYF.

This clonotype was seen a few times. The gene calls are TRBV7-6 and TRBJ2-5, with TRBD1 matching over 7 bases. V gave up 1 base and J gave up 6 bases; unmatched junction bases: 5. The germline V gene has CDR1 SGHVS and CDR2 FNYEAQ. The CDR3 consists of 14 residues. The CDR3 here is CASSLEGGAQTQYF. The CDR3 DNA reads TGTGCCAGCAGCTTAGAAGGGGGCGCCCAGACCCAGTACTTC. The entire variable domain, with the rest obtained from reference TRBV7-6 and TRBJ2-5, is as follows: GAGVSQSPRYKVTKRGQDVALRCDPISGHVSLYWYRQALGQGPEFLTYFNYEAQQDKSGLPNDRFSAERPEGSISTLTIQRTEQRDSAMYRCASSLEGGAQTQYFGPGTRLLVL.

This clonotype has a count of ten or more. The chain employs TRBV3-1 and TRBJ2-2; D gene ambiguous. The CDR3 has 13 amino acids. V gave up 4 bases and J gave up 3 bases, with 6 bases separating them. Germline CDR1 and CDR2: LGHDT and YNNKEL (reference sequence). The CDR3 nucleotides read TGTGCCAGCAGCCCTTTAGACACCGGGGAGCTGTTTTTT. It encodes CASSPLDTGELFF.